The 13 T cell receptor beta chains reported below all come from one sample, sequenced in a study of PD-L1 blockade in urothelial cancer. As for time point: pretreatment peripheral blood. The repertoire was sequenced with immunoSEQ multiplex PCR; TCRdb's copy has only in-frame clones and lacks some. The data contain 70,000 to 90,000 clones, 85% to 90% of them seen just once; the ten biggest clones take up approximately 15%. Sequencing used PBMCs, obtained around atezolizumab (anti-PD-L1) treatment. The receptors stem from a man aged 60 to 75 with urothelial cancer.

The chain carries TRBV9 and TRBJ2-7; the D gene is possibly TRBD1 (5 bases). The V and J ends lost 4 bases and 3 bases respectively, with 14 bases between them. The length of the CDR3 is 14 residues. The V gene's germline CDR1 is SGDLS and CDR2 YYNGEE. CDR3 coding DNA: TGTGCCAGCAGCCCAGGGTCATCGTTCTACGAGCAGTACTTC. Its protein product is CASSPGSSFYEQYF.

This clone turned up a few times. The chain carries TRBV5-1 and TRBJ1-6; a weak D match, TRBD1 (6 bases). This CDR3 has 15 amino acids. Germline CDR1 SGHRS, CDR2 YFSETQ. With 2 bases removed from V and 5 bases from J, the gap between germline ends came to 11 bases. CDR3 in DNA: TGCGCCAGCAGCTTTGTGGGACAAGATAATTCACCCCTCCACTTT. It translates to CASSFVGQDNSPLHF.

The chain links TRBV14 to TRBJ1-2; D remains ambiguous. Germline V lookup: CDR1 SGHDN, CDR2 FVKESK. This CDR3 spans 16 amino acids. The V end was cut by 0 bases, the J end by 2 bases, with 13 bases between. The chain's CDR3 is CASSQELRGGNYGYTF. Here the CDR3 DNA reads TGTGCCAGCAGCCAAGAATTAAGAGGCGGGAACTATGGCTACACCTTC. Variable domain in full (rest from reference TRBV14 and TRBJ1-2): EAGVTQFPSHSVIEKGQTVTLRCDPISGHDNLYWYRRVMGKEIKFLLHFVKESKQDESGMPNNRFLAERTGGTYSTLKVQPAELEDSGVYFCASSQELRGGNYGYTFGSGTRLTVV.

The CDR3 region is CASSITGFLTYEQYF. CDR3 in DNA: TGTGCCAGCAGTATTACAGGGTTTCTGACCTACGAGCAGTACTTC. This chain connects TRBV6-1 to TRBJ2-7; a weak D match, TRBD1 (6 bases). V gave up 5 bases and J gave up 2 bases, with 16 bases separating them. The V gene's germline CDR1 is MNHNS and CDR2 SASEGT. CDR3 length: 15 residues.

The chain couples TRBV4-1 to TRBJ1-4; D is undetermined. The CDR3 is 12 residues long. Trimming shortened V by 4 bases and J by 8 bases, and 8 bases separated the two germline ends. Germline CDR1 and CDR2: MGHRA and YSYEKL. Here the CDR3 reads CASSRSQEKLFF. CDR3 coding DNA: TGCGCCAGCAGCCGGTCCCAGGAAAAACTGTTTTTT.

V usage is TRBV29-1 and J usage is TRBJ1-2, with a tentative D call TRBD1 (6 bases). The CDR3 contains 12 residues. Trimming stripped 5 bases from V and 1 base from J, with 8 bases between. CDR1 is SQVTM and CDR2 is ANQGSEA in the germline V gene. The chain's CDR3 is CSVQGRNYGYTF. The CDR3 coding sequence is TGCAGCGTTCAGGGGCGTAACTATGGCTACACCTTC.

The V gene is TRBV4-3, the J gene TRBJ1-3; the D gene is possibly TRBD1 (6 bases). Germline V CDR1 and CDR2: LGHNA, YSLEER. This CDR3 has 15 amino acids. The V end was cut by 0 bases, the J end by 4 bases, with 10 bases between. This chain's CDR3 is CASSQEWGLGNTIYF. The CDR3 DNA is TGCGCCAGCAGCCAAGAATGGGGGCTGGGAAACACCATATATTTT.

This clone was picked up a small number of times. The chain carries TRBV12-5 and TRBJ1-6, with D possibly TRBD1 on 6 matching bases. V lost 6 bases to trimming and J lost 6 bases, with 12 bases between them. Germline V lookup: CDR1 LGHNT, CDR2 FRNRAP. CDR3 length equals 14 residues. The CDR3 sequence: CASGDSLGNSPLHF. In DNA form, the CDR3 reads TGTGCTAGTGGGGACAGTTTAGGTAATTCACCCCTCCACTTT.

The table lists this clone with a count of one. This rearrangement joins TRBV4-1 to TRBJ1-3; 10 bases are a match to TRBD1. The CDR3 spans 21 residues. Trimming cost V 3 bases and J 1 base; bases outside gene matches: 18. The germline gives CDR1 MGHRA, CDR2 YSYEKL. CDR3 sequence: CASSQSLSGTGVLLSGNTIYF. In DNA, the CDR3 is TGCGCCAGCAGCCAGTCTCTCTCCGGGACAGGGGTGTTATTATCTGGAAACACCATATATTTT.

V usage is TRBV4-1 and J usage is TRBJ2-4, with D possibly being TRBD2 (6 bases). Trimming took off 1 base at V and 7 bases at J, with 23 bases between the two ends. Germline values: CDR1 MGHRA, CDR2 YSYEKL. The CDR3 runs 18 residues. The CDR3 protein is CASSQVPKLAMPRNIQYF. CDR3 DNA sequence: TGCGCCAGCAGCCAAGTCCCCAAACTAGCCATGCCGCGGAACATTCAGTACTTC.

There are a few counts of this clone. The chain joins TRBV30 to TRBJ2-2; unclear D gene. The CDR3 is made up of 14 amino acids. The germline V gene encodes CDR1 GTSNPN and CDR2 SVGIG (reference sequence). Trimming stripped 4 bases from V and 4 bases from J, with 13 bases between. CDR3 residues: CAWKRLGSTGELFF. CDR3 DNA sequence: TGTGCCTGGAAGCGCCTAGGAAGCACCGGGGAGCTGTTTTTT.

V is TRBV7-3 and J is TRBJ2-2; 12 bases are a match to TRBD2. J was trimmed by 4 bases and V by 3 bases; bases with no gene match: 15. The CDR3 totals 20 residues. Germline loops: CDR1 SGHTA, CDR2 FQGTGA. CDR3 residues: CASSFFVWASGRAGTGELFF. The CDR3 nucleotides are TGTGCCAGCAGCTTTTTCGTATGGGCTAGCGGGAGGGCCGGCACCGGGGAGCTGTTTTTT. Complete variable domain (other parts from reference TRBV7-3 and TRBJ2-2): GAGVSQTPSNKVTEKGKYVELRCDPISGHTALYWYRQSLGQGPEFLIYFQGTGAADDSGLPNDRFFAVRPEGSVSTLKIQRTERGDSAVYLCASSFFVWASGRAGTGELFFGEGSRLTVL.

The chain couples TRBV5-4 to TRBJ1-5; 8 bases fit TRBD1. The CDR3 covers 15 residues. In germline, CDR1 is SGHNT, CDR2 YYREEE (reference sequence). The V gene end was trimmed by 4 bases and the J gene end by 6 bases; junction bases not matched to a gene: 9. The CDR3, as DNA: TGTGCCAGCAGCCTGGGGACAGGAGAGGGTCAGCCCCAGCATTTT. It translates to CASSLGTGEGQPQHF.